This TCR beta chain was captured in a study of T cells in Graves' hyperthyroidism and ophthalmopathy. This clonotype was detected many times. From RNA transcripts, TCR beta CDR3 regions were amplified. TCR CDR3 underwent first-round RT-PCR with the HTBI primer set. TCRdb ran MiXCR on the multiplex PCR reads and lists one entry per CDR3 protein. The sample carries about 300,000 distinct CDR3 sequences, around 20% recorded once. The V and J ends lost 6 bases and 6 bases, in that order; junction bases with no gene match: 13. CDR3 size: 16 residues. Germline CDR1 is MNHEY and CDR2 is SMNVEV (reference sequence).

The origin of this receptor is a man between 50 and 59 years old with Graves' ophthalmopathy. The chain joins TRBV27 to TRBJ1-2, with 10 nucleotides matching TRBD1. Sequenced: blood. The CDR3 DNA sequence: TGTGCCAGCAGGCCAAACGGACAGGGGGATCGGAATGGCTACACCTTC. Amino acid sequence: CASRPNGQGDRNGYTF.